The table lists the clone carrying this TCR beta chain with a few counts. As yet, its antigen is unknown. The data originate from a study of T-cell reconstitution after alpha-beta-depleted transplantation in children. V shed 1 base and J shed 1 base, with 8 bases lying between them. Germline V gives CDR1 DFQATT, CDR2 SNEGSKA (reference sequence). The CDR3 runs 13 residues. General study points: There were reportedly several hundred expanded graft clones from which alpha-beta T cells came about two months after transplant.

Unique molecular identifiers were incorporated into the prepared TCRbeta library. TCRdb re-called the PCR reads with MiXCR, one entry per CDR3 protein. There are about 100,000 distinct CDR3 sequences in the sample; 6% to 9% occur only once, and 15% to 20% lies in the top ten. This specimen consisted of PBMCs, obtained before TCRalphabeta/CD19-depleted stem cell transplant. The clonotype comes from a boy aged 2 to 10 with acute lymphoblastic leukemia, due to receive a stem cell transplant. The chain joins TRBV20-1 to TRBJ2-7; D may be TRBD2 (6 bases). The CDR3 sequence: CSARVGGSYEQYF. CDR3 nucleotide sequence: TGCAGTGCTAGAGTGGGGGGTTCCTACGAGCAGTACTTC.